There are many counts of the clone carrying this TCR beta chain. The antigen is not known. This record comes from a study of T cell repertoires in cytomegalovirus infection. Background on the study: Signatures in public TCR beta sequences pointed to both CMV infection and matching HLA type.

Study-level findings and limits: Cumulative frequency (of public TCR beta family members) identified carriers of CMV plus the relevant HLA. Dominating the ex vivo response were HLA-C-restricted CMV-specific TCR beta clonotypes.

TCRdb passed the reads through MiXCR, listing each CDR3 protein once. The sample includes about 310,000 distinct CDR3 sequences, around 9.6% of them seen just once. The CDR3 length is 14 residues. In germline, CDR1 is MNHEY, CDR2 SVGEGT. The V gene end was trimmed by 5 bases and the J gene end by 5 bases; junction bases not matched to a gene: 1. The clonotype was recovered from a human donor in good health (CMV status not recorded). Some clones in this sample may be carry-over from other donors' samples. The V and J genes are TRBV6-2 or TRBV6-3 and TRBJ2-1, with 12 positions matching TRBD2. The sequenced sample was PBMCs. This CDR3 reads CASSRTSGDNEQFF. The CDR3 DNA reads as TGTGCCAGCAGTCGGACTAGCGGGGACAATGAGCAGTTCTTC.